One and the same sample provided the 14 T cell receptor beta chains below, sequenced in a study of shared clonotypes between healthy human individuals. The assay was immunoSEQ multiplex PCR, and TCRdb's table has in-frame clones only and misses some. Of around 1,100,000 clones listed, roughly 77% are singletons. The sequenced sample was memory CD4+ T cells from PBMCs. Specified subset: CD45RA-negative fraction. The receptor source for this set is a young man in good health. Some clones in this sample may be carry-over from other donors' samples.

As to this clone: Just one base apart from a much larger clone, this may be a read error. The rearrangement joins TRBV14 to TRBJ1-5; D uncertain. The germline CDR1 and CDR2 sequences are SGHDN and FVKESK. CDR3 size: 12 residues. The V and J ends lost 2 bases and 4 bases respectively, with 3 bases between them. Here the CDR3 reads CASSQRNQPQHF. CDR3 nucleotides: TGTGCCAGCAGCCAAAGAAATCAGCCCCAGCATTTT. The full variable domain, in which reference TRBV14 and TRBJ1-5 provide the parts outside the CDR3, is EAGVTQFPSHSVIEKGQTVTLRCDPISGHDNLYWYRRVMGKEIKFLLHFVKESKQDESGMPNNRFLAERTGGTYSTLKVQPAELEDSGVYFCASSQRNQPQHFGDGTRLSIL.

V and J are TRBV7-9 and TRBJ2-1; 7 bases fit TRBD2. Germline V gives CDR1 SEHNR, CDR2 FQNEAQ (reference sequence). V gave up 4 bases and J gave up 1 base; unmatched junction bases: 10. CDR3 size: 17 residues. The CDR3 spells CASSSALSGTSYNEQFF. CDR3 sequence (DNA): TGTGCCAGCAGCTCGGCCTTAAGCGGGACTTCCTACAATGAGCAGTTCTTC.

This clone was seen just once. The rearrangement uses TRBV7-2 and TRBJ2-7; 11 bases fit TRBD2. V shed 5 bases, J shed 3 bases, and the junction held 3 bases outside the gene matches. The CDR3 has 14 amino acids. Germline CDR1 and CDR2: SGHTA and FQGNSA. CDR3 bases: TGTGCCAGCAGCCGACTAGCGGGAATCTACGAGCAGTACTTC. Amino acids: CASSRLAGIYEQYF.

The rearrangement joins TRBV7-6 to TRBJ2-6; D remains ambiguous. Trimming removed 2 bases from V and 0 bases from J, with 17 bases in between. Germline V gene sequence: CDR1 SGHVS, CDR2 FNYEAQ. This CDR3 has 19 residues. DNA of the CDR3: TGTGCCAGCAGCTTAAGTTGGAGTTACATCCGCTCTGGGGCCAACGTCCTGACTTTC. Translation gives CASSLSWSYIRSGANVLTF.

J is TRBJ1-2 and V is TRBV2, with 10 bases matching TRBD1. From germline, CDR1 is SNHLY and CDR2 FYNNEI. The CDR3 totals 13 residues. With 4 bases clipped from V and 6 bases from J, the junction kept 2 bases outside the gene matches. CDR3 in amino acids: CASSVGTGDGYTF. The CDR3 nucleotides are TGTGCCAGCAGTGTCGGGACAGGGGATGGCTACACCTTC.

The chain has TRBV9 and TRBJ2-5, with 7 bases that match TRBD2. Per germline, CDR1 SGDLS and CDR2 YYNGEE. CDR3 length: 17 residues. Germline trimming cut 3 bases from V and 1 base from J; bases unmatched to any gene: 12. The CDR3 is CASSATPWGGFQETQYF. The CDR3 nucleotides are TGTGCCAGCAGCGCCACCCCCTGGGGGGGGTTCCAAGAGACCCAGTACTTC. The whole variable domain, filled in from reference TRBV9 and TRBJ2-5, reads DSGVTQTPKHLITATGQRVTLRCSPRSGDLSVYWYQQSLDQGLQFLIQYYNGEERAKGNILERFSAQQFPDLHSELNLSSLELGDSALYFCASSATPWGGFQETQYFGPGTRLLVL.

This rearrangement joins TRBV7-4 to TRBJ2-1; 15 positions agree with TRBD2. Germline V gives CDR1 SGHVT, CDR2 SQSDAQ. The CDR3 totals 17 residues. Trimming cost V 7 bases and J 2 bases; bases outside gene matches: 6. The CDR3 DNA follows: TGTGCCAGCAACCCCCGGACTAGCGGGAGGGCCTACAATGAGCAGTTCTTC. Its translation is CASNPRTSGRAYNEQFF.

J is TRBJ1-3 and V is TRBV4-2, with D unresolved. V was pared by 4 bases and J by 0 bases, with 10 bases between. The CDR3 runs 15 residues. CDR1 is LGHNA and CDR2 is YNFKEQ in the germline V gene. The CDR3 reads CASSPGFSSGNTIYF. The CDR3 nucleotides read TGTGCCAGCAGCCCGGGCTTTTCCTCTGGAAACACCATATATTTT.

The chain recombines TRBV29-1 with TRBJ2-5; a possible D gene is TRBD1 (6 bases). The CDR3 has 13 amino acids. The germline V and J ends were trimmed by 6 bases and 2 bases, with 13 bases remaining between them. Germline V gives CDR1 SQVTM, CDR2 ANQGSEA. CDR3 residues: CSVDRTAQETQYF. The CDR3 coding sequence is TGCAGCGTGGATAGGACAGCGCAAGAGACCCAGTACTTC.

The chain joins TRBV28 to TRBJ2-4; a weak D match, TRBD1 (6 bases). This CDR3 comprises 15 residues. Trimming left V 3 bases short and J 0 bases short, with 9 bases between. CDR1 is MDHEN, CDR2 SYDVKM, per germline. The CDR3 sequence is CASSLGQVAKNIQYF. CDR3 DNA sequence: TGTGCCAGCAGTTTGGGACAAGTAGCCAAAAACATTCAGTACTTC.

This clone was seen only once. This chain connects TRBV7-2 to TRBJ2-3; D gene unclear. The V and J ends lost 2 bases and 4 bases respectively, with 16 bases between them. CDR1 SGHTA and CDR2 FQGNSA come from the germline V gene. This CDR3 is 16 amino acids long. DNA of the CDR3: TGTGCCAGCAGCTTACGGGTTCGTAGTCCCTCAGATACGCAGTATTTT. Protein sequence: CASSLRVRSPSDTQYF.

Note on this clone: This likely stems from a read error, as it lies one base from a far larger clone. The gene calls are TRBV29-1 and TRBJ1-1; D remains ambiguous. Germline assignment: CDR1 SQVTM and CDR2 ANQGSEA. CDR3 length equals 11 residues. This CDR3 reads CRVAGNTEAFF. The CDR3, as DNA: TGCAGAGTTGCAGGGAACACTGAAGCTTTCTTT.

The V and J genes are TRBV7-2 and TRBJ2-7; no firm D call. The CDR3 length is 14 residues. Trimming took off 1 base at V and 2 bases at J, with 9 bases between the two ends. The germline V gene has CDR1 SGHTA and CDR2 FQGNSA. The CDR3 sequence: CASSLGSPPYEQYF. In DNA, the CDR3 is TGTGCCAGCAGCTTAGGGTCGCCACCCTACGAGCAGTACTTC.

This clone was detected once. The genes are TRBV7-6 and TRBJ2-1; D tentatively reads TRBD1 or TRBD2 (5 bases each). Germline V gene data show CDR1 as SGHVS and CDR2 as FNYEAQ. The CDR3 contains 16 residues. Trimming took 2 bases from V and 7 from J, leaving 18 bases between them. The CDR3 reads CASSLLGTSEGNEQFF. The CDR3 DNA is TGTGCCAGCAGCTTACTGGGGACCTCCGAGGGGAATGAGCAGTTCTTC.